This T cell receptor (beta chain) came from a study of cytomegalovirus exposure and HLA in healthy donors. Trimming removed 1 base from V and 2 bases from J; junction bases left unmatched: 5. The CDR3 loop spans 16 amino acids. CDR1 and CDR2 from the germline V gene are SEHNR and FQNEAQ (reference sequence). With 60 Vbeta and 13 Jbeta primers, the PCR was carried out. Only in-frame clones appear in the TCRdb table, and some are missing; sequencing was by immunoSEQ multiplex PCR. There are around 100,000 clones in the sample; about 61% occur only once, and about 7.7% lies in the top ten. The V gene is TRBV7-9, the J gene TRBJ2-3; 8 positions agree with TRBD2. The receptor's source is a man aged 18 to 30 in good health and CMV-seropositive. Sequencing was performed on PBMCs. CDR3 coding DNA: TGTGCCAGCAGCTTAGGATCGGGGGGGGTCACAGATACGCAGTATTTT. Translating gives CASSLGSGGVTDTQYF. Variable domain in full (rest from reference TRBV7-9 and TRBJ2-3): DTGVSQNPRHKITKRGQNVTFRCDPISEHNRLYWYRQTLGQGPEFLTYFQNEAQLEKSRLLSDRFSAERPKGSFSTLEIQRTEQGDSAMYLCASSLGSGGVTDTQYFGPGTRLTVL.